Following are 31 T cell receptor beta chains from one sample sequenced in a study of long-term antiretroviral therapy in people with HIV (dated 2022 in TCRdb). The immunoSEQ hsTCRB v3.0 assay was used at survey level resolution to sequence the TRB variable region. In TCRdb, the immuneACCESS table is reduced to in-frame sequences with V and J assigned. These tables do not hold every clone; where another copy was compared, an unresolved V gene accounts for under half, and the others remain unexplained. This sample has tens of thousands of clones in its table, and 70% to 90% of those were observed once. Together, the top ten hold approximately 5% of the sample. This specimen consisted of unsorted PBMCs, obtained less than 4.7 years after starting antiretroviral therapy. These receptors were obtained from a man younger than 40 with HIV.

This chain uses TRBV10-3 with TRBJ1-2; no reliable D call. CDR3 size: 13 residues. With 4 bases removed from V and 7 bases from J, the gap between germline ends came to 13 bases. Germline V CDR1 and CDR2: ENHRY, SYGVKD. As DNA, the CDR3 is TGTGCCATCAGTGCCCTCTCGAACAGTGGCTACACCTTC. Amino acids: CAISALSNSGYTF.

V and J are TRBV5-4 and TRBJ2-1; TRBD2 matches at 9 bases. V gave up 7 bases and J gave up 5 bases; unmatched junction bases: 16. CDR1 SGHNT and CDR2 YYREEE come from the germline V gene (reference sequence). The CDR3 consists of 17 residues. CDR3 nucleotide sequence: TGTGCCAGCGGAACGGTTATAGCGGGGGCTCCGGACAATGAGCAGTTCTTC. Its translation: CASGTVIAGAPDNEQFF.

This sequence joins TRBV4-3 and TRBJ1-6; D gene ambiguous. The V gene lost 0 bases and the J gene lost 0 bases, with 9 bases spanning the gap. The CDR3 runs 17 residues. Germline lookup yields CDR1 LGHNA and CDR2 YSLEER. The CDR3: CASSQDSRVSYNSPLHF. The CDR3 coding sequence is TGCGCCAGCAGCCAAGATTCCCGGGTCTCCTATAATTCACCCCTCCACTTT.

Only a few counts were recorded for this clone. The chain couples TRBV6-1 to TRBJ2-7; D may be TRBD1 or TRBD2 (5 bases each). The CDR3 runs to 13 residues. Germline V gene lookup returns CDR1 MNHNS and CDR2 SASEGT. Here the CDR3 reads CASSPGDGQWSLV. CDR3 coding DNA: TGTGCCAGCAGTCCCGGGGACGGGCAATGGTCCCTAGTC.

The gene calls are TRBV27 and TRBJ1-4, with TRBD1 matching 9 bases. Trimming removed 8 bases from V and 0 bases from J; junction bases left unmatched: 13. The length of the CDR3 is 18 residues. CDR1 is MNHEY, CDR2 SMNVEV, per germline (reference sequence). CDR3 sequence: CASGISGQGLSTNEKLFF. The CDR3 DNA sequence: TGTGCCAGCGGGATTTCGGGACAGGGCTTATCAACTAATGAAAAACTGTTTTTT.

The chain couples TRBV7-8 to TRBJ1-2, with TRBD1 matching over 7 bases. The CDR3 loop spans 13 amino acids. The germline gives CDR1 SGHVS, CDR2 FQNEAQ. With 9 bases clipped from V and 3 bases from J, the junction kept 7 bases outside the gene matches. CDR3 DNA: TGTGCCAGTGGGACAGACACTCACTATGGCTACACCTTC. It is translated as CASGTDTHYGYTF.

A single count supports this clone. The chain's CDR3 is CASSRFDRSSEAFF. In nucleotides, the CDR3 is TGTGCCAGCAGTCGTTTTGACAGGTCGTCCGAAGCTTTCTTT. The genes are TRBV28 and TRBJ1-1, with D possibly being TRBD1 (6 bases). The CDR3 is made up of 14 amino acids. V gave up 5 bases and J gave up 8 bases, with 18 bases separating them. CDR1 MDHEN and CDR2 SYDVKM come from the germline V gene.

CDR3 nucleotide sequence: TGTGCCAGCAGCTTGGACGTGGCAGATACGCAGTATTTT. Protein sequence: CASSLDVADTQYF. The V call is TRBV5-5, the J call TRBJ2-3, with no clear D. This CDR3 spans 13 amino acids. The ends were cut back, 0 bases at V and 4 bases at J, with 6 bases in the middle. Germline V CDR1 and CDR2: SGHKS, YYEKEE (reference sequence).

The chain recombines TRBV27 with TRBJ2-1, with D unclear. CDR1 and CDR2 from the germline V gene are MNHEY and SMNVEV (reference sequence). V lost 5 bases to trimming and J lost 10 bases, with 9 bases between them. This CDR3 has 11 amino acids. CDR3 sequence (DNA): TGTGCCAGCAGTCGAGACTTGGAGCAGTTCTTC. Amino acid sequence: CASSRDLEQFF.

The chain combines TRBV4-1 with TRBJ2-7, with TRBD1 matching 12 bases. With 1 base clipped from V and 4 bases from J, the junction kept 5 bases outside the gene matches. CDR3 size: 16 residues. Germline CDR1 is MGHRA and CDR2 is YSYEKL. DNA of the CDR3: TGCGCCAGCAGCCAAGCCCCGGGACAGGGGGCTTACGAGCAGTACTTC. This sequence encodes CASSQAPGQGAYEQYF.

Only one count was recorded for this clone. As DNA, the CDR3 is TGTGCCACCCACAAAAACTCTGGGGCCAACGTCCTGACTTTC. Protein: CATHKNSGANVLTF. The gene calls are TRBV19 and TRBJ2-6; D uncertain. The germline gives CDR1 LNHDA, CDR2 SQIVND (reference sequence). The germline V and J ends were trimmed by 10 bases and 0 bases, with 10 bases remaining between them. The CDR3 covers 14 residues. Variable domain in full (rest from reference TRBV19 and TRBJ2-6): DGGITQSPKYLFRKEGQNVTLSCEQNLNHDAMYWYRQDPGQGLRLIYYSQIVNDFQKGDIAEGYSVSREKKESFPLTVTSAQKNPTAFYLCATHKNSGANVLTFGAGSRLTVL.

As regards this clone: The junction and the germline gene differ at one end; a read error may be behind it. Other DNA sequences in this specimen translate into the identical CDR3. V is TRBV7-9 and J is TRBJ2-7; 9 bases match TRBD1. The CDR3 length is 12 residues. CDR1 is SEHNR and CDR2 is FQNEAQ in the germline V gene (reference sequence). The CDR3 nucleotides read TGTGCCAGCGGGACAGGGCCCTATGAGCAGTACTTC. It yields the protein CASGTGPYEQYF. The full variable domain, with the rest looked up from reference TRBV7-9 and TRBJ2-7, is DTGVSQNPRHKITKRGQNVTFRCDPISEHNRLYWYRQTLGQGPEFLTYFQNEAQLEKSRLLSDRFSAERPKGSFSTLEIQRTEQGDSAMYLCASGTGPYEQYFGPGTRLTVT.

This clone occurred a few times. The chain uses TRBV27 and TRBJ1-6; possible D gene TRBD1, 6 bases. The CDR3 runs to 15 residues. V lost 5 bases to trimming and J lost 7 bases, with 15 bases between them. The germline CDR1 and CDR2 sequences are MNHEY and SMNVEV (reference sequence). The CDR3 loop reads CASSTRQVPNSPLHF. In nucleotides, the CDR3 is TGTGCCAGCAGTACCAGACAGGTACCAAATTCACCCCTCCACTTT.

The V and J genes are TRBV19 and TRBJ2-1; 8 nucleotides agree with TRBD2. Trimming took 7 bases from V and 7 from J; bases not matched to a gene: 6. In germline, CDR1 is LNHDA, CDR2 SQIVND (reference sequence). The CDR3 is 13 residues long. Here the CDR3 reads CASTPGGVNEQFF. As DNA, the CDR3 is TGTGCCAGTACCCCCGGGGGGGTGAATGAGCAGTTCTTC.

This clone was detected a few times. V is TRBV29-1 and J is TRBJ2-7; the D gene is possibly TRBD1 (5 bases). V was cut by 1 base and J by 6 bases, with 7 bases left in between. CDR3 length equals 11 residues. In germline, CDR1 is SQVTM, CDR2 ANQGSEA. CDR3 sequence reads: CSVEGGAEQYF. The CDR3 DNA is TGCAGCGTTGAAGGGGGCGCCGAGCAGTACTTC.

This rearrangement joins TRBV5-1 to TRBJ2-5; 9 bases fit TRBD1. The CDR3 totals 16 residues. J lost 4 bases, V lost 6 bases, and 13 bases had no gene match. Germline V gives CDR1 SGHRS, CDR2 YFSETQ. The DNA of the CDR3 is TGCGCCAGCAAGTCTCGGGGACAGGGAACCCGAGAGACCCAGTACTTC. It is translated as CASKSRGQGTRETQYF.

This chain uses TRBV7-9 with TRBJ2-7; no definite D call. From germline, CDR1 is SEHNR and CDR2 FQNEAQ (reference sequence). Trimming shortened V by 0 bases and J by 3 bases, and 9 bases separated the two germline ends. The CDR3 loop spans 14 amino acids. The CDR3 loop reads CASSLASSFYEQYF. The CDR3 DNA is TGTGCCAGCAGCTTAGCGAGTAGCTTCTACGAGCAGTACTTC. Combining the CDR3 with reference TRBV7-9 and TRBJ2-7 gives the whole variable domain DTGVSQNPRHKITKRGQNVTFRCDPISEHNRLYWYRQTLGQGPEFLTYFQNEAQLEKSRLLSDRFSAERPKGSFSTLEIQRTEQGDSAMYLCASSLASSFYEQYFGPGTRLTVT.

V usage is TRBV6-5 and J usage is TRBJ1-2; no definite D call. This CDR3 spans 15 amino acids. CDR1 and CDR2 (germline): MNHEY, SVGAGI. V was cut by 2 bases and J by 4 bases, with 14 bases left in between. In DNA, the CDR3 is TGTGCCAGCAGTTACACCCGTTTGACGGGCTATGGCTACACCTTC. Translation gives CASSYTRLTGYGYTF.

The V call is TRBV9, the J call TRBJ2-7, with D unclear. V was cut by 4 bases and J by 2 bases, with 16 bases left in between. Germline V gene data show CDR1 as SGDLS and CDR2 as YYNGEE. The CDR3 contains 15 residues. CDR3 amino acids: CASSPGPLYAYEQYF. The CDR3 DNA reads TGTGCCAGCAGCCCCGGTCCCCTGTACGCCTACGAGCAGTACTTC.

CDR3 nucleotides: TGTGCCAGCTCACTCGGGACAGGGGGTTATGAAGCTTTCTTT. Protein product: CASSLGTGGYEAFF. The rearrangement joins TRBV18 to TRBJ1-1; 11 bases align to TRBD1. Germline V gene data show CDR1 as KGHSH and CDR2 as LQKENI. The CDR3 is 14 residues long. J was trimmed by 7 bases and V by 4 bases; bases with no gene match: 5.

This clone appeared a single time. The V and J genes are TRBV4-2 and TRBJ2-3; D is possibly TRBD1 or TRBD2 (6 bases each). Trimming removed 4 bases at V and 2 bases at J, with 16 bases between. The CDR3 sequence is 16 residues long. The germline gives CDR1 LGHNA, CDR2 YNFKEQ. CDR3 sequence: CASSPGGRDTTDTQYF. For the CDR3, the DNA is TGTGCCAGCAGCCCCGGGGGCAGGGACACCACAGATACGCAGTATTTT.

This clone was counted once. This chain joins TRBV5-1 and TRBJ2-2; D uncertain. The CDR3 has 15 residues. Germline assignment: CDR1 SGHRS and CDR2 YFSETQ. V was clipped by 5 bases and J by 0 bases, with 11 bases between them. For the CDR3, the DNA is TGCGCCAGCAGTATGGGAATTCCGAACACCGGGGAGCTGTTTTTT. As protein: CASSMGIPNTGELFF.

V gene TRBV5-8 combines with J gene TRBJ2-3; tentatively, D is TRBD2 (6 bases). V lost 0 bases and J lost 2, with 13 bases in between. The CDR3 sequence is 16 residues long. Germline loops: CDR1 SGHTS, CDR2 YDEGEE. The CDR3 nucleotides are TGTGCCAGCAGCTTGGCCGTTGCTAGCGACACAGATACGCAGTATTTT. Amino acid sequence: CASSLAVASDTDTQYF.

The DNA for the CDR3 is TGTGCCAGCAGCTTGGGACAGATCTATGGCTACACCTTC. This gives the protein CASSLGQIYGYTF. The V gene is TRBV5-6, the J gene TRBJ1-2; tentative D call: TRBD1 (5 bases). V lost 0 bases to trimming and J lost 4 bases, with 7 bases between them. Germline-derived CDR1 and CDR2 are SGHDT and YYEEEE. There are 13 residues in the CDR3. The whole variable domain, filled in from reference TRBV5-6 and TRBJ1-2, reads DAGVTQSPTHLIKTRGQQVTLRCSPKSGHDTVSWYQQALGQGPQFIFQYYEEEERQRGNFPDRFSGHQFPNYSSELNVNALLLGDSALYLCASSLGQIYGYTFGSGTRLTVV.

The genes are TRBV9 and TRBJ2-1; no clear D. The CDR3 length is 13 residues. Trimming shortened V by 2 bases and J by 2 bases, and 5 bases separated the two germline ends. Looked up from germline, CDR1 is SGDLS and CDR2 is YYNGEE. The DNA of the CDR3 is TGTGCCAGCAGCGTTAATGCCTACAATGAGCAGTTCTTC. Translated: CASSVNAYNEQFF. Together with reference TRBV9 and TRBJ2-1, the CDR3 gives the full variable domain: DSGVTQTPKHLITATGQRVTLRCSPRSGDLSVYWYQQSLDQGLQFLIQYYNGEERAKGNILERFSAQQFPDLHSELNLSSLELGDSALYFCASSVNAYNEQFFGPGTRLTVL.

In its sample, this clone was seen once. The chain is built from TRBV9 and TRBJ2-2, with D unresolved. This CDR3 has 13 residues. From germline, CDR1 is SGDLS and CDR2 YYNGEE. Trimming took 6 bases from V and 0 from J, leaving 6 bases between them. CDR3 nucleotide sequence: TGTGCCAGCATGAGCGCGAACACCGGGGAGCTGTTTTTT. Encoded protein: CASMSANTGELFF.

V is TRBV10-3 and J is TRBJ1-3; D gene unclear. Germline V gives CDR1 ENHRY, CDR2 SYGVKD. The CDR3 covers 15 residues. V shed 8 bases and J shed 0 bases, with 14 bases lying between them. The CDR3 DNA sequence: TGTGCCATCGGAGCCCTCGGAAGCTCTGGAAACACCATATATTTT. Amino acid sequence: CAIGALGSSGNTIYF.

The chain combines TRBV29-1 with TRBJ2-7; 8 nucleotides align to TRBD1. The CDR3 is 15 residues long. Germline assignment: CDR1 SQVTM and CDR2 ANQGSEA. V lost 3 bases and J lost 0; bases outside the gene matches: 7. The DNA for the CDR3 is TGCAGCGTTGAGGAGGGACAGGAAAGCTCCTACGAGCAGTACTTC. It yields the protein CSVEEGQESSYEQYF.

This rearrangement joins TRBV7-8 to TRBJ2-3; 11 nucleotides agree with TRBD2. This CDR3 has 16 residues. V shed 6 bases, J shed 6 bases, and the junction held 11 bases outside the gene matches. The germline CDR1 and CDR2 sequences are SGHVS and FQNEAQ. CDR3 sequence reads: CASRGVRASGRDTQYF. The CDR3 nucleotides read TGTGCCAGCAGGGGGGTTAGAGCTAGCGGGAGGGATACGCAGTATTTT.

This clone was counted a single time. J is TRBJ1-2 and V is TRBV7-2, with D possibly being TRBD1 (5 bases). Germline CDR1 is SGHTA and CDR2 is FQGNSA. CDR3 length: 15 amino acids. Trimming removed 7 bases from V and 5 bases from J, with 20 bases in between. DNA for the CDR3: TGTGCCAGCATTCCCGGGGCCCAGACGCGATATGGCTACACCTTC. Its translation: CASIPGAQTRYGYTF.

This chain connects TRBV7-2 to TRBJ2-3; D gene ambiguous. This CDR3 region has 12 residues. The V end was cut by 1 base, the J end by 6 bases, with 5 bases between. CDR1 and CDR2 from the germline V gene are SGHTA and FQGNSA. For the CDR3, the DNA is TGTGCCAGCAGCTTAGTGGGCGATACGCAGTATTTT. It yields the protein CASSLVGDTQYF.